This T cell receptor beta chain was sequenced during a study of shared clonotypes between healthy human individuals. Study outcomes and limitations: About 5% of naive CD4 clonotypes were shared across a few donors. Non-shared clonotypes showed lower generation probabilities than clonotypes common to all four donors.

As for this clone: What it binds is unknown.

In the sorted-subset replicate PCRs, around 200 ng DNA, roughly 29,000 T cell genomes, was used. Assay used: immunoSEQ multiplex PCR; TCRdb lists only in-frame clones, some missing. The table lists about 2 million clones, about 95% of them singletons, with about 1.1% in the top ten. CD8 cells classed as naive were CD45RO-negative and positively selected for CCR7, excluding terminally differentiated effector memory CD45RA+ cells. Deletions cut 7 bases from V and 4 bases from J, with 4 bases between. This CDR3 has 10 amino acids. Germline V lookup: CDR1 MDHEN, CDR2 SYDVKM. The sequencing input was naive CD8+ T cells sorted from blood. This receptor was obtained from a man younger than 35 in good health. The V call is TRBV28, the J call TRBJ1-2; D is uncertain. This CDR3 is CASTRYGYTF. CDR3 DNA sequence: TGTGCCAGCACCCGCTATGGCTACACCTTC.